This T cell receptor (beta chain) came from a study of blood T cell repertoires in COVID-19. Whole-study context: Sites across the United States, Italy and Spain contributed samples from acute and convalescent COVID-19. PBMCs, B-cell-depleted T cells, or T cells were the source of the cDNA or gDNA that made up the material.

Trimming at V came to 4 bases and at J to 5 bases, leaving 8 bases not matched to a gene. CDR1 and CDR2 from the germline V gene are LGHNA and YNFKEQ. The CDR3 covers 17 residues. Assay used: immunoSEQ multiplex PCR; TCRdb lists only in-frame clones, some missing. Counted here are 340,000 or so clones, over 75% occurring once; the ten biggest clones make up 1%. The receptor was isolated from a man aged 45-60 years with active or convalescent COVID-19. Sequenced sample: peripheral blood. The chain employs TRBV4-2 and TRBJ2-3, with 14 nucleotides matching TRBD2. In DNA form, the CDR3 reads TGTGCCAGCAGCCTCAGGACTAGCGGGGGGATGGGAGATACGCAGTATTTT. Translation gives CASSLRTSGGMGDTQYF.